This T cell receptor (beta chain) was documented in a study of blood T cells in healthy people across ages. CDR3 length: 17 residues. CDR1 is LGHNA and CDR2 is YNFKEQ in the germline V gene. As to this clonotype: Its cognate antigen is unknown.

Healthy Russian Caucasian donors spanned ages about 6 to 100 years. Staff drew around 10 milliliters of peripheral blood from each donor. Study-wide findings and caveats: Conclusively comparing naive with antigen-experienced cells was impossible with unsorted PBMCs. Age showed a roughly linear inverse relationship with TCR beta diversity per million T cells.

A sample-barcoded 5' primer and a J-beta primer mix were used in a second PCR of about 7 to 12 cycles. MiXCR, run by TCRdb on the 5' RACE reads, gives a single entry per CDR3 protein. The data contain some 1,800,000 distinct CDR3 sequences, around 40% of them singletons. The V call is TRBV4-2, the J call TRBJ2-5, with TRBD2 identical over 16 bases. The J call is doubtful: the DNA matches TRBJ2-7 better. Sequences were obtained from blood. The sequence was obtained from a human donor in good health. CDR3: CASSPPGLAGGLYEQYF. CDR3 DNA: TGTGCCAGCAGCCCCCCGGGACTAGCGGGGGGGCTCTACGAGCAGTACTTC.